The clone carrying this TCR beta chain registers medium-sized by frequency. Its target is unknown. Every individual CD8+ T cell subset underwent sorting in triplicate at approximately 310,000 cells apiece. CD45RO-CCR7+CD27+CD95- expression identified naive CD8+ T cells. The data derive from a study of CXCR3-negative and CXCR3-positive naive CD8 T cells. 5' RACE that incorporated UMI labels was used to prepare the TRB cDNA libraries. TCRdb reprocessed the 5' RACE reads and reports one entry per CDR3 protein, with no DNA. The listing records 43,000 or so distinct CDR3 sequences. Study outcomes and limitations: Both naive subsets had comparably high diversity; memory CD8+ cells much lower.

The CDR3 totals 16 residues. Sequences were obtained from naive CXCR3- CD8+ T cells from blood. Specified subset: CD45RO-CCR7+CD27+CD95- naive CD8+ T cells lacking CXCR3 (TNR3-). V and J are TRBV12-3 or TRBV12-4 and TRBJ2-7; TCRdb returns TRBD2, unconfirmable since there is no DNA. The receptor's source is a human donor in good health. Some clones in this sample may be carry-over from other donors' samples. The CDR3 is CASTRYGLAGAGEQYF.